This entry lists 31 T cell receptor beta chains sequenced from one sample in a study of cytomegalovirus exposure and HLA in healthy donors. This PCR relied on a set of 60 Vbeta primers and 13 Jbeta primers. Assay used: immunoSEQ multiplex PCR; TCRdb lists only in-frame clones, some missing. The sample yields 100,000 or so clones, 15% seen once. The sequenced sample consisted of PBMCs. The receptors come from a female donor in good health and CMV-seronegative.

The V gene is TRBV30, the J gene TRBJ2-3; 8 bases are shared with TRBD1. Germline CDR1 and CDR2: GTSNPN and SVGIG (reference sequence). This CDR3 spans 14 amino acids. Losses at the gene ends were 4 bases for V and 2 bases for J; bases not matched to a gene: 5. The CDR3 region is CAWNTGGNTDTQYF. The CDR3 coding sequence is TGTGCCTGGAATACAGGGGGTAACACAGATACGCAGTATTTT.

The chain carries TRBV4-3 and TRBJ1-2; 9 bases agree with TRBD1. CDR3 length equals 17 residues. Germline loops: CDR1 LGHNA, CDR2 YSLEER. The junction had 13 bases not matched to a gene; V was cut back by 1 base and J by 7 bases. The CDR3, as DNA: TGCGCCAGCAGCCAAGTACCGGGACAGGGCAACCTGGGTGGCTACACCTTC. It codes for CASSQVPGQGNLGGYTF.

V gene TRBV15 combines with J gene TRBJ2-7; TRBD2 agrees at 7 bases. The V gene's germline CDR1 is LNHNV and CDR2 YYDKDF (reference sequence). V dropped 1 base and J dropped 7; count of bases not matched to a gene: 4. The CDR3 is 13 amino acids. CDR3 in amino acids: CATSRGRGEEQYF. The CDR3 nucleotides read TGTGCCACCAGCAGAGGCCGGGGGGAGGAGCAGTACTTC.

The chain carries TRBV25-1 and TRBJ2-5; D possibly corresponds to TRBD2 (5 bases). The CDR3 spans 13 residues. V was clipped by 8 bases and J by 5 bases, with 15 bases between them. Germline CDR1 and CDR2: MGHDK and SYGVNS. The CDR3 coding sequence is TGTGCCAGCCGCCGAGGAGGTCTCGAGACCCAGTACTTC. Its translation: CASRRGGLETQYF.

The rearrangement joins TRBV6-5 to TRBJ2-5; tentative D call: TRBD1 (6 bases). CDR1 and CDR2 from the germline V gene are MNHEY and SVGAGI. CDR3 length: 14 amino acids. Trimming removed 4 bases at V and 2 bases at J, with 11 bases between. The DNA for the CDR3 is TGTGCCAGCAGTTCGGGACACCGACAAGAGACCCAGTACTTC. Translated: CASSSGHRQETQYF.

CDR3 DNA sequence: TGTGCCAGCGCGGGACTAGCGAACACCGGGGAGCTGTTTTTT. It encodes CASAGLANTGELFF. The chain carries TRBV2 and TRBJ2-2, with 8 bases aligning to TRBD2. This CDR3 is built from 14 residues. The ends lost 8 bases at V and 0 bases at J; junction bases unmatched: 2. CDR1 is SNHLY and CDR2 is FYNNEI in the germline V gene.

This chain links TRBV28 with TRBJ2-7; 7 bases fit TRBD1. The germline V gene encodes CDR1 MDHEN and CDR2 SYDVKM. Trimming took 6 bases from V and 1 from J; bases not matched to a gene: 3. The CDR3 runs to 13 residues. This chain's CDR3 is CASSSTGSYEQYF. DNA for the CDR3: TGTGCCAGCAGCTCGACAGGGTCCTACGAGCAGTACTTC.

This clone was seen a few times. This chain connects TRBV7-2 to TRBJ2-7; D is possibly TRBD1 (5 bases). Germline V gene lookup returns CDR1 SGHTA and CDR2 FQGNSA. V lost 4 bases and J lost 6, with 16 bases in between. The CDR3 covers 14 residues. The CDR3 reads CASSSSSGIGEQYF. The CDR3 coding sequence is TGTGCCAGCAGCTCCAGCTCAGGGATCGGCGAGCAGTACTTC.

The V call is TRBV15, the J call TRBJ2-5; 10 bases are shared with TRBD2. The CDR3 is 18 residues long. Trimming removed 2 bases from V and 5 bases from J; junction bases left unmatched: 14. Germline assignment: CDR1 LNHNV and CDR2 YYDKDF (reference sequence). The CDR3 region has the DNA TGTGCCACCAGCAGAAGCGGTTCCAGCGGGAGGGCCGGGGAGACCCAGTACTTC. It encodes CATSRSGSSGRAGETQYF.

The V call is TRBV7-9, the J call TRBJ2-7; D unresolved. The CDR3 is 11 residues long. Trimming took off 2 bases at V and 5 bases at J, with 4 bases between the two ends. The germline CDR1 and CDR2 sequences are SEHNR and FQNEAQ (reference sequence). The CDR3 DNA is TGTGCCAGCAGCTTAAGCCACGAGCAGTACTTC. Translating it yields CASSLSHEQYF.

The V and J genes are TRBV6-5 and TRBJ1-5; perhaps TRBD1 as D (6 bases). Trimming shortened V by 8 bases and J by 6 bases, and 20 bases separated the two germline ends. Germline-derived CDR1 and CDR2 are MNHEY and SVGAGI. The CDR3 covers 15 residues. In DNA form, the CDR3 reads TGTGCCAGCTCAATAGGACAGAGCCACCGTCAGCCCCAGCATTTT. This codes for CASSIGQSHRQPQHF.

The chain couples TRBV4-1 to TRBJ2-3; 10 bases match TRBD2. This CDR3 is 16 amino acids long. Germline-derived CDR1 and CDR2 are MGHRA and YSYEKL. V lost 3 bases, J lost 4 bases, and 7 bases stayed unmatched. CDR3 nucleotide sequence: TGCGCCAGCAGCCAGGTCCTAGCGGGAGAGGCAGATACGCAGTATTTT. It is translated as CASSQVLAGEADTQYF.

The chain couples TRBV5-1 to TRBJ2-7, with 8 bases identical to TRBD1. The CDR3 extends over 14 amino acids. V lost 2 bases and J lost 5; bases outside the gene matches: 6. The germline gives CDR1 SGHRS, CDR2 YFSETQ. For the CDR3, the DNA is TGCGCCAGCAGCTTAGGACAGGGAAGCAACGAGCAGTACTTC. This translates into CASSLGQGSNEQYF.

The chain couples TRBV5-4 to TRBJ2-5; D call uncertain. CDR3 length: 12 amino acids. V was trimmed by 0 bases and J by 5 bases, leaving 5 bases between them. Germline V gene lookup returns CDR1 SGHNT and CDR2 YYREEE (reference sequence). In DNA form, the CDR3 reads TGTGCCAGCAGCTTGGCCGGGGAGACCCAGTACTTC. This encodes CASSLAGETQYF.

This clone was found a few times. V usage is TRBV7-2 and J usage is TRBJ1-1; D possibly corresponds to TRBD1 (6 bases). Germline V lookup: CDR1 SGHTA, CDR2 FQGNSA. The V and J ends lost 3 bases and 5 bases respectively, with 10 bases between them. The CDR3 has 13 residues. CDR3 protein: CASSFTGITEAFF. The CDR3 bases are TGTGCCAGCAGCTTTACAGGGATTACTGAAGCTTTCTTT.

This clone was detected a few times. The chain uses TRBV7-9 and TRBJ2-1; 7 nucleotides agree with TRBD2. The CDR3 is 15 residues long. With 1 base clipped from V and 8 bases from J, the junction kept 8 bases outside the gene matches. Germline CDR1 and CDR2: SEHNR and FQNEAQ (reference sequence). The CDR3 DNA reads as TGTGCCAGCAGCTTAGTAGGGAGGGCCGTCGATGAGCAGTTCTTC. Protein: CASSLVGRAVDEQFF.

The chain joins TRBV30 to TRBJ2-2; D might be TRBD1 (6 bases). The CDR3 runs 14 residues. Trimming took off 8 bases at V and 1 base at J, with 14 bases between the two ends. Germline CDR1 reads GTSNPN; CDR2 reads SVGIG (reference sequence). CDR3 amino acids: CARKTGQNTGELFF. CDR3 sequence (DNA): TGTGCCCGGAAGACAGGCCAGAACACCGGGGAGCTGTTTTTT.

CDR3 sequence reads: CASRPSSASYEQYF. The CDR3 DNA reads TGTGCCAGCAGACCGAGCAGCGCCAGCTACGAGCAGTACTTC. This chain links TRBV6-6 with TRBJ2-7; D not resolved. V shed 6 bases and J shed 3 bases, with 15 bases lying between them. Germline assignment: CDR1 MNHNY and CDR2 SVGAGI (reference sequence). This CDR3 region has 14 residues.

This clone was recorded a few times. The DNA of the CDR3 is TGTGCCAGCAGCTTAGGGACGGGGGTGAACACTGAAGCTTTCTTT. The encoded protein is CASSLGTGVNTEAFF. The chain uses TRBV11-2 and TRBJ1-1; possible D gene TRBD1, 5 bases. This CDR3 is 15 amino acids long. Germline CDR1 reads SGHAT; CDR2 reads FQNNGV. V shed 1 base and J shed 0 bases, with 9 bases lying between them.

The chain recombines TRBV7-2 with TRBJ1-2; the D is unclear. The CDR3 sequence is 14 residues long. V dropped 1 base and J dropped 4 bases, with 10 bases sitting between them. The germline CDR1 and CDR2 sequences are SGHTA and FQGNSA. The CDR3 DNA sequence: TGTGCCAGCAGCTTAGAGAGGGTGAGCTATGGCTACACCTTC. Protein product: CASSLERVSYGYTF. The variable domain in full, with the rest retrieved from reference TRBV7-2 and TRBJ1-2, is GAGVSQSPSNKVTEKGKDVELRCDPISGHTALYWYRQSLGQGLEFLIYFQGNSAPDKSGLPSDRFSAERTGGSVSTLTIQRTQQEDSAVYLCASSLERVSYGYTFGSGTRLTVV.

There are a few counts of this clone. The chain joins TRBV15 to TRBJ1-2, with D unclear. There are 14 residues in the CDR3. Per germline, CDR1 LNHNV and CDR2 YYDKDF (reference sequence). The V end was cut by 2 bases, the J end by 5 bases, with 12 bases between. The DNA of the CDR3 is TGTGCCACCAGCAGACCCGGACGGGATTATGGCTACACCTTC. Its protein is CATSRPGRDYGYTF.

This chain uses TRBV19 with TRBJ2-1; 7 nucleotides agree with TRBD2. V lost 5 bases and J lost 9; bases outside the gene matches: 7. This CDR3 has 13 residues. Germline CDR1 and CDR2: LNHDA and SQIVND (reference sequence). The CDR3 region has the DNA TGTGCCAGTAGTTATGGGGGGGACGCTGAGCAGTTCTTC. Its protein is CASSYGGDAEQFF. The entire variable domain, with the rest obtained from reference TRBV19 and TRBJ2-1, is as follows: DGGITQSPKYLFRKEGQNVTLSCEQNLNHDAMYWYRQDPGQGLRLIYYSQIVNDFQKGDIAEGYSVSREKKESFPLTVTSAQKNPTAFYLCASSYGGDAEQFFGPGTRLTVL.

This clone was observed a few times. The V call is TRBV19, the J call TRBJ2-1; TRBD2 aligns across 9 bases. Looked up from germline, CDR1 is LNHDA and CDR2 is SQIVND (reference sequence). This CDR3 has 13 residues. The V and J ends lost 8 bases and 10 bases, in that order; junction bases with no gene match: 9. The CDR3 DNA reads as TGTGCCAGTTTGGGGGGACTAGCTGGGGAGCAGTTCTTC. Its protein product is CASLGGLAGEQFF.

The gene calls are TRBV10-3 and TRBJ2-6, with D perhaps matching TRBD2 (5 bases). The CDR3 runs 15 residues. Germline V gene data show CDR1 as ENHRY and CDR2 as SYGVKD. Trimming stripped 7 bases from V and 0 bases from J, with 10 bases between. In DNA, the CDR3 is TGTGCCATCATTCGGGGTCTCTCTGGGGCCAACGTCCTGACTTTC. Translating it yields CAIIRGLSGANVLTF.

The rearrangement uses TRBV12-5 and TRBJ1-2; 7 nucleotides line up with TRBD1. This CDR3 has 12 amino acids. V lost 6 bases and J lost 8; bases outside the gene matches: 6. Per germline, CDR1 LGHNT and CDR2 FRNRAP. CDR3 region: CASGTTGRGYTF. Written as DNA, the CDR3 is TGTGCTAGTGGAACGACAGGGCGAGGCTACACCTTC.

This clone was picked up a small number of times. The junction departs from the called germline gene at one end, perhaps through a read error. The CDR3 DNA reads as TGTGCTAGCAGCTTAGCCTTGGGAGGGGGCAATCAGCCCCAGCATTTT. Protein sequence: CASSLALGGGNQPQHF. The J gene is TRBJ1-5, the V gene TRBV7-7; the D gene is possibly TRBD1 (5 bases). Germline CDR1 is SSHAT and CDR2 is FNYEAQ (reference sequence). The CDR3 runs to 16 residues.

This clone turned up a few times. The V call is TRBV30, the J call TRBJ1-1; D not resolved. The CDR3 runs 14 residues. Germline values: CDR1 GTSNPN, CDR2 SVGIG (reference sequence). V was cut by 0 bases and J by 3 bases, with 11 bases left in between. CDR3 in amino acids: CAWSVSPGDTEAFF. The CDR3 DNA reads TGTGCCTGGAGTGTTTCTCCGGGTGACACTGAAGCTTTCTTT. Together with reference TRBV30 and TRBJ1-1, the CDR3 gives the full variable domain: SQTIHQWPATLVQPVGSPLSLECTVEGTSNPNLYWYRQAAGRGLQLLFYSVGIGQISSEVPQNLSASRPQDRQFILSSKKLLLSDSGFYLCAWSVSPGDTEAFFGQGTRLTVV.

CDR3 in amino acids: CASTQPGQGAHEQYF. CDR3 in DNA: TGTGCCAGCACCCAACCGGGACAGGGGGCCCACGAGCAGTACTTC. J is TRBJ2-7 and V is TRBV6-6; TRBD1 aligns across 12 bases. CDR3 length: 15 amino acids. Germline V lookup: CDR1 MNHNY, CDR2 SVGAGI (reference sequence). J was trimmed by 5 bases and V by 7 bases; bases with no gene match: 9.

This chain uses TRBV7-8 with TRBJ2-1, with TRBD2 identical over 7 bases. V was clipped by 5 bases and J by 6 bases; unmatched bases: 7. Germline assignment: CDR1 SGHVS and CDR2 FQNEAQ. This CDR3 is built from 14 residues. CDR3 coding DNA: TGTGCCAGCAGCCGCACGCGGGAGCTCAATGAGCAGTTCTTC. Translation: CASSRTRELNEQFF.

This clone was observed at least ten times. The chain employs TRBV6-5 and TRBJ2-7, with 8 bases aligning to TRBD1. Trimming at V came to 10 bases and at J to 2 bases, leaving 13 bases not matched to a gene. The length of the CDR3 is 15 residues. Germline CDR1 is MNHEY and CDR2 is SVGAGI. CDR3 bases: TGTGCCACCCGAAGCATGACAGGGGCACCCTACGAGCAGTACTTC. Translated, it gives CATRSMTGAPYEQYF.

The gene calls are TRBV6-1 and TRBJ2-5; 11 bases line up with TRBD2. V shed 1 base, J shed 2 bases, and the junction held 6 bases outside the gene matches. The CDR3 consists of 17 residues. Germline lookup yields CDR1 MNHNS and CDR2 SASEGT. The CDR3 here is CASSEVILAGGQETQYF. As DNA, the CDR3 is TGTGCCAGCAGTGAAGTTATCCTAGCGGGAGGTCAAGAGACCCAGTACTTC.